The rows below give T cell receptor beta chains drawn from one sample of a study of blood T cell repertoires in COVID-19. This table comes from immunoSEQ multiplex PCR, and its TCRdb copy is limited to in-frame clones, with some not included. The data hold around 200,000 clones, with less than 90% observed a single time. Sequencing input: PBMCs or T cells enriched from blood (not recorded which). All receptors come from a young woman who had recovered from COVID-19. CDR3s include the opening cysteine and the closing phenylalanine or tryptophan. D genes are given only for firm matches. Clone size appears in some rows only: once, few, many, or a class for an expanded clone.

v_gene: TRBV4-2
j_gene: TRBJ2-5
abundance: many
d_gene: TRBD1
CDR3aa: CASSPMGQGAARETQYF
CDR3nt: TGTGCCAGCAGCCCAATGGGGCAGGGGGCTGCAAGAGAGACCCAGTACTTC

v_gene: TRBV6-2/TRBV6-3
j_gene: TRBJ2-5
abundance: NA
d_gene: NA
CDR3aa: CASSPREAQYF
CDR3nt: TGTGCCAGCAGCCCAAGAGAGGCCCAGTACTTC

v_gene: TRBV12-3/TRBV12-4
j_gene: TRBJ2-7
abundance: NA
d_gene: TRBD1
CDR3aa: CASSLGQGYEQYF
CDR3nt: TGTGCCAGCAGTTTGGGACAGGGCTACGAGCAGTACTTC

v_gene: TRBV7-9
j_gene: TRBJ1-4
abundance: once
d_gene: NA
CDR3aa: CASSLGYGPTNEKLFF
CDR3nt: TGTGCCAGCAGCTTAGGTTACGGTCCAACTAATGAAAAACTGTTTTTT

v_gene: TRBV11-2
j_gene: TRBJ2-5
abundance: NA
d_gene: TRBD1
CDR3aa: CASSRDRQETQYF
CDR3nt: TGTGCCAGCAGCCGGGACAGGCAAGAGACCCAGTACTTC

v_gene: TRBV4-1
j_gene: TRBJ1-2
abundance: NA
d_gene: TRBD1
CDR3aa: CASSQEGTGIYGYTF
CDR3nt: TGCGCCAGCAGCCAAGAAGGGACAGGCATCTATGGCTACACCTTC

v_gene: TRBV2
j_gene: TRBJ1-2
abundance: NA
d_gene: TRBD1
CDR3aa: CASRGQGFGYTF
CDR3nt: TGTGCCAGCAGGGGACAGGGATTTGGCTACACCTTC

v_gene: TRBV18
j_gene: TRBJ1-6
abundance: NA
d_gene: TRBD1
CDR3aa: CASSPPGNRGGSPLHF
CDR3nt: TGTGCCAGCTCACCACCGGGCAACAGGGGTGGGTCACCCCTCCACTTT

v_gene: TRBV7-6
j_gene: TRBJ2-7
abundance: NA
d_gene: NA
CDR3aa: CASSRGAEEQYF
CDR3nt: TGTGCCAGCAGCCGGGGGGCTGAGGAGCAGTACTTC

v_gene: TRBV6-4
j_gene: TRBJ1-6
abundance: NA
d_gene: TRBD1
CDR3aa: CASRTGQGFSPLHF
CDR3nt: TGTGCCAGCAGGACGGGACAGGGGTTTTCACCCCTCCACTTT

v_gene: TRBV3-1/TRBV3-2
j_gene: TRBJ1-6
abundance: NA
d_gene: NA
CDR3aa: CASRSGENSPLHF
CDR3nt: TGTGCCAGCAGGTCAGGGGAGAATTCACCCCTCCACTTT

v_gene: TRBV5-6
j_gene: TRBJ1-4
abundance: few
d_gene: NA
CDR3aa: CASSLAGQGSEKLFF
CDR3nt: TGTGCCAGCAGCTTGGCAGGGCAGGGAAGTGAAAAACTGTTTTTT

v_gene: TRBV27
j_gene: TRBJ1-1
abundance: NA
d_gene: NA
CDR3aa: CASSLLQGMNTEAFF
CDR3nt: TGTGCCAGCAGTTTACTCCAGGGCATGAACACTGAAGCTTTCTTT

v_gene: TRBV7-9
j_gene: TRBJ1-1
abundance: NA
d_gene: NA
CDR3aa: CASSQYIDTEAFF
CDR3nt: TGTGCCAGCAGCCAATACATCGACACTGAAGCTTTCTTT

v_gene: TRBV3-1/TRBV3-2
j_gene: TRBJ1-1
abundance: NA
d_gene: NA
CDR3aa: CASRQTGPNTEAFF
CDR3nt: TGTGCCAGCAGACAAACAGGGCCCAACACTGAAGCTTTCTTT

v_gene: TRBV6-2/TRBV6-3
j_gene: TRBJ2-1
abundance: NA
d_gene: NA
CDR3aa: CASSYSTVNNEQFF
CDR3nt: TGTGCCAGCAGTTACAGTACGGTTAACAATGAGCAGTTCTTC

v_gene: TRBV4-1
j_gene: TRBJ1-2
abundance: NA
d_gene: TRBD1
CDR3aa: CASSQGQGIAF
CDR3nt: TGCGCCAGCAGCCAAGGACAGGGGATCGCCTTC

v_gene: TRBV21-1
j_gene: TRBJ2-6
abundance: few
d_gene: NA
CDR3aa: CASSNRQGKPGANVLTF
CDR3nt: TGTGCCAGCAGCAACCGACAGGGGAAACCTGGGGCCAACGTCCTGACTTTC

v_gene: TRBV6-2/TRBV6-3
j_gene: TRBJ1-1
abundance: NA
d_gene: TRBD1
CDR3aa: CASSAEGAYTEAFF
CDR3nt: TGTGCCAGCAGTGCCGAGGGGGCGTACACTGAAGCTTTCTTT

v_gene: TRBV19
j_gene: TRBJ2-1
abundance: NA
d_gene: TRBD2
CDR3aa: CASRRTSGDNEQFF
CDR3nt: TGTGCCAGTAGACGGACTAGCGGGGACAATGAGCAGTTCTTC

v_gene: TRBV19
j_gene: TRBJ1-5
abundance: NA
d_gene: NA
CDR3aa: CASSIDTGGWDQPQHF
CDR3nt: TGTGCCAGTAGTATAGATACGGGGGGTTGGGATCAGCCCCAGCATTTT

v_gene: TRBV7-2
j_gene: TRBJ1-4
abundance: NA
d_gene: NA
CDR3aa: CASSLGWQDEKLFF
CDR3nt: TGTGCCAGCAGCTTAGGCTGGCAGGATGAAAAACTGTTTTTT

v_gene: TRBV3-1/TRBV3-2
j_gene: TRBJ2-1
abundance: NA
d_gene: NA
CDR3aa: CASSQDGTSYNEQFF
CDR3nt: TGTGCCAGCAGCCAAGATGGGACATCCTACAATGAGCAGTTCTTC

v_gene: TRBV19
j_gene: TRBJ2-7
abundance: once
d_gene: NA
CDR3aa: CASSTLEVRYEQYF
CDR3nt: TGTGCCAGTAGTACACTAGAGGTCCGATACGAGCAGTACTTC

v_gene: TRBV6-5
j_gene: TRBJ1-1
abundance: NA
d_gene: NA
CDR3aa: CASSYSRWTDTEAFF
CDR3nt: TGTGCCAGCAGTTACTCGCGATGGACAGACACTGAAGCTTTCTTT

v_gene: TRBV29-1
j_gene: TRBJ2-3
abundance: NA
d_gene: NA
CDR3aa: CSVDGGRTDTQYF
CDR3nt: TGCAGCGTTGACGGGGGGCGAACAGATACGCAGTATTTT

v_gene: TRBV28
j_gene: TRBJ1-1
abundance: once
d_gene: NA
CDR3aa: CASTWSGTQNTEAFF
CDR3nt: TGTGCCAGCACCTGGAGCGGGACACAAAACACTGAAGCTTTCTTT

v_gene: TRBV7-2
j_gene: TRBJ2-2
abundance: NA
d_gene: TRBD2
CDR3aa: CASIYSGGANTGELFF
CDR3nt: TGTGCCAGCATCTATAGCGGGGGGGCCAACACCGGGGAGCTGTTTTTT

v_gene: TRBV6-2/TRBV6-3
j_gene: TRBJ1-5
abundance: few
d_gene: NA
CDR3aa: CASSPLAGGGSSNQPQHF
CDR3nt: TGTGCCAGCAGCCCTTTAGCGGGTGGGGGAAGTAGCAATCAGCCCCAGCATTTT

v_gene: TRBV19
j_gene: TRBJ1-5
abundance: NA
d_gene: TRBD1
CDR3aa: CASNKRQGVAQPQHF
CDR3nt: TGTGCCAGTAACAAAAGACAGGGGGTGGCTCAGCCCCAGCATTTT

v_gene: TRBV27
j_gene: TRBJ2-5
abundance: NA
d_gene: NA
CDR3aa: CASKVIPGETQYF
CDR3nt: TGTGCCAGCAAGGTCATCCCCGGGGAGACCCAGTACTTC

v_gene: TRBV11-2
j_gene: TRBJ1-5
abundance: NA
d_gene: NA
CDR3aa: CASSLGRGSNQPQHF
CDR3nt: TGTGCCAGCAGCTTAGGGCGGGGAAGCAATCAGCCCCAGCATTTT

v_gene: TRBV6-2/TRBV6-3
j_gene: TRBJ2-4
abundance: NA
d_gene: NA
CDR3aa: CASSYGGDRNIQYF
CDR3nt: TGTGCCAGCAGTTACGGGGGCGATCGAAACATTCAGTACTTC

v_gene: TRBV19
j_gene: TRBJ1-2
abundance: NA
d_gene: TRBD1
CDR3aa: CASSLTGGGDYGYTF
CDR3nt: TGTGCCAGTAGTTTGACAGGGGGAGGTGACTATGGCTACACCTTC

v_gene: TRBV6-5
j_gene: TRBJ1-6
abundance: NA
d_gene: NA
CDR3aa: CASSLKTYNSPLHF
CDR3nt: TGTGCCAGCAGCCTAAAGACTTATAATTCACCCCTCCACTTT

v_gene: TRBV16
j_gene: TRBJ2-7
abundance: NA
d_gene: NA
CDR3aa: CASSQSNRLPYEQYF
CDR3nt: TGTGCCAGCAGCCAATCGAACAGGCTACCCTACGAGCAGTACTTC

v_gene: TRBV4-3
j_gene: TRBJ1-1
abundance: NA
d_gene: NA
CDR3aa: CASSQGWAGDTEAFF
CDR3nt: TGCGCCAGCAGCCAAGGGTGGGCGGGAGACACTGAAGCTTTCTTT

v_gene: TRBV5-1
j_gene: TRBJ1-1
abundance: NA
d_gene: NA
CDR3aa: CASSLDGARDTEAFF
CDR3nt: TGCGCCAGCAGCTTAGACGGAGCCAGGGACACTGAAGCTTTCTTT

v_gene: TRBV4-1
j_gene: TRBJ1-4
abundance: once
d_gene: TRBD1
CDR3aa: CASSQTGGFGEKLFF
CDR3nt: TGCGCCAGCAGCCAAACAGGGGGCTTTGGGGAAAAACTGTTTTTT

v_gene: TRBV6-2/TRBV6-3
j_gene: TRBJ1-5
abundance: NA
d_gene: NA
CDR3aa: CASSYVSPTSQPQHF
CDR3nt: TGTGCCAGCAGTTACGTTTCCCCAACCAGTCAGCCCCAGCATTTT

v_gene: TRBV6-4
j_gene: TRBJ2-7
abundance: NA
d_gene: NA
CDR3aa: CASSDSRGSYEQYF
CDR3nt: TGTGCCAGCAGTGACTCTCGGGGGAGCTACGAGCAGTACTTC

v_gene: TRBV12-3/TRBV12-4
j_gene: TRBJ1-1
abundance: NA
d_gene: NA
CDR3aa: CASRQGQEAFF
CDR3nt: TGTGCCAGCAGACAGGGACAAGAAGCTTTCTTT

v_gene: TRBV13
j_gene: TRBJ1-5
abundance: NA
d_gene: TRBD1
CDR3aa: CASSSRQGRQPQHF
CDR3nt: TGTGCCAGCAGCTCAAGACAGGGAAGGCAGCCCCAGCATTTT

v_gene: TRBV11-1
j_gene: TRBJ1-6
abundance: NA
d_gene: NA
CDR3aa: CASSLGGRDLHF
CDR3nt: TGTGCCAGCAGCCTGGGAGGGAGGGACCTCCACTTT

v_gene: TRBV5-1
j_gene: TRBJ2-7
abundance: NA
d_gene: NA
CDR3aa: CASSFTASYEQYF
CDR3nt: TGCGCCAGCAGCTTTACAGCCTCCTACGAGCAGTACTTC

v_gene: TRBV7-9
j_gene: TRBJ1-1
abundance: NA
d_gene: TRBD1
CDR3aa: CASSVWTGDTEAFF
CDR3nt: TGTGCCAGCAGCGTCTGGACAGGGGACACTGAAGCTTTCTTT

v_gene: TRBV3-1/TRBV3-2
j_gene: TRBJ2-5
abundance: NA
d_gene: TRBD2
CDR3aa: CASSQESPSGAETQYF
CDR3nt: TGTGCCAGCAGCCAAGAATCCCCTAGCGGGGCAGAGACCCAGTACTTC

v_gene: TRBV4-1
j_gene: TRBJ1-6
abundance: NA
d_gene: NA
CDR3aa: CASSQEGRGSPLHF
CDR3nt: TGCGCCAGCAGCCAAGAAGGCAGGGGATCACCCCTCCACTTT

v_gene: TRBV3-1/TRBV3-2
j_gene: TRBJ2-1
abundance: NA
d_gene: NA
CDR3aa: CASSQEDRNYNEQFF
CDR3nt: TGTGCCAGCAGCCAAGAGGACAGAAACTACAATGAGCAGTTCTTC

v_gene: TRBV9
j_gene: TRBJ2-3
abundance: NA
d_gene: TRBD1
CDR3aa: CASSPNGQGALDTQYF
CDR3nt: TGTGCCAGCAGCCCCAATGGACAGGGGGCCTTGGATACGCAGTATTTT

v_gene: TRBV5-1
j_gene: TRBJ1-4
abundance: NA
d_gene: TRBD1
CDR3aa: CASSLGGTGRLTNEKLFF
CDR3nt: TGCGCCAGCAGCTTGGGTGGGACAGGGCGTTTGACTAATGAAAAACTGTTTTTT

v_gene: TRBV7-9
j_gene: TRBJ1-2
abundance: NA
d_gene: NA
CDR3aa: CASSPHTTMGYTF
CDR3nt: TGTGCCAGCAGCCCCCATACTACCATGGGCTACACCTTC

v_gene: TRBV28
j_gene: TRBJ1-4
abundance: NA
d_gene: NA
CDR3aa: CASSLPQEANEKLFF
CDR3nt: TGTGCCAGCAGTTTGCCTCAGGAGGCTAATGAAAAACTGTTTTTT

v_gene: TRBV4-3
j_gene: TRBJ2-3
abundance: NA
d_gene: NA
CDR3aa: CASSQDPSRGTDTQYF
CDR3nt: TGCGCCAGCAGCCAAGACCCTTCACGAGGGACAGATACGCAGTATTTT

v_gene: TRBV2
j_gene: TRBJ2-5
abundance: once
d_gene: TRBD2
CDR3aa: CASTSVAGGQGETQYF
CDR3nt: TGTGCCAGCACCTCAGTCGCGGGGGGGCAAGGAGAGACCCAGTACTTC

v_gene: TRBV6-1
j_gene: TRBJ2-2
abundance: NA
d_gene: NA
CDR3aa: CASSDREGRHTGELFF
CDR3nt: TGTGCCAGCAGTGACAGGGAAGGTAGACACACCGGGGAGCTGTTTTTT

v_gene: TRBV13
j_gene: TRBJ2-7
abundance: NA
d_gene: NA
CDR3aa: CASSSTGFGEQYF
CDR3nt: TGTGCCAGCAGCTCTACAGGGTTTGGCGAGCAGTACTTC

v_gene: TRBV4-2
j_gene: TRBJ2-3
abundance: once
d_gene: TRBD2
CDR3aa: CASSQVQVAGGRDTQYF
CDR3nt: TGTGCCAGCAGCCAAGTTCAGGTAGCGGGGGGGAGGGATACGCAGTATTTT